The clone carrying this T cell receptor (beta chain) has just one count. Produced via immunoSEQ multiplex PCR; TCRdb's table is partial and in-frame only. The sample contains 45,000 to 60,000 clones, approximately 90% of which appear only once. The V and J ends lost 4 bases and 3 bases respectively, with 14 bases between them. The CDR3 contains 14 residues. Germline lookup yields CDR1 SGHNT and CDR2 YYREEE (reference sequence). These data originate in a study of OX40 agonist ivuxolimab in advanced cancers. Across the whole study: Recorded diagnoses for dose-escalation patients were hepatocellular carcinoma, melanoma, renal cell or head and neck cancer. Age averaged roughly 60 years (range about 20 to 80), and 82.7% were male.

V gene TRBV5-4 combines with J gene TRBJ2-7; a weak D match, TRBD1 (6 bases). The TCR originated in an adult with an advanced solid tumor such as melanoma, head and neck, liver or kidney cancer. Sample: CD4+ or CD8+ T cells sorted from blood, taken in a trial of the OX40 agonist ivuxolimab. The CDR3 loop is CASSPPGQLYEQYF. The CDR3 bases are TGTGCCAGCAGCCCCCCCGGACAGCTCTACGAGCAGTACTTC.